One and the same sample provided the 19 T cell receptor beta chains below, sequenced in a study of CD8 T cells in ankylosing spondylitis. Each CDR3 protein is one row after TCRdb ran MiXCR on the 5' RACE reads. The table shows some 200,000 distinct CDR3 sequences, with 18% occurring only once. Material for sequencing was blood, either unsorted or a sorted T cell fraction (not recorded which). Receptors originate from a male donor aged 10-29 years with ankylosing spondylitis or in good health (not recorded which).

This clonotype was observed many times. The chain links TRBV7-3 to TRBJ2-2; D is perhaps TRBD1 (5 bases). Deletions cut 5 bases from V and 6 bases from J, with 16 bases between. The germline CDR1 and CDR2 sequences are SGHTA and FQGTGA. This CDR3 contains 15 residues. The CDR3 region is CASSLVGRWAGELFF. CDR3 nucleotides: TGTGCCAGCAGCCTAGTGGGGCGGTGGGCCGGGGAGCTGTTTTTT. Variable domain in full (rest from reference TRBV7-3 and TRBJ2-2): GAGVSQTPSNKVTEKGKYVELRCDPISGHTALYWYRQSLGQGPEFLIYFQGTGAADDSGLPNDRFFAVRPEGSVSTLKIQRTERGDSAVYLCASSLVGRWAGELFFGEGSRLTVL.

This clonotype has at least ten counts. This chain links TRBV15 with TRBJ2-7; perhaps D is TRBD1 or TRBD2 (6 bases each). The CDR3 totals 12 residues. Trimming stripped 1 base from V and 9 bases from J, with 10 bases between. The germline CDR1 and CDR2 sequences are LNHNV and YYDKDF (reference sequence). The CDR3 DNA follows: TGTGCCACCAGCAGAGTCGGAGGGGGGCAGTACTTC. It yields the protein CATSRVGGGQYF.

This chain connects TRBV6-5 to TRBJ2-7; 9 bases are shared with TRBD1. The germline V gene encodes CDR1 MNHEY and CDR2 SVGAGI. The CDR3 is 15 amino acids. V shed 0 bases, J shed 5 bases, and the junction held 5 bases outside the gene matches. CDR3 DNA sequence: TGTGCCAGCAGTTACTCGGGGGGACAGGGCCACGAGCAGTACTTC. Translated: CASSYSGGQGHEQYF.

The chain's CDR3 is CSVEGTGVGYEQYF. The CDR3 DNA follows: TGCAGCGTTGAAGGGACAGGGGTCGGATACGAGCAGTACTTC. This chain connects TRBV29-1 to TRBJ2-7; 9 positions match TRBD1. The V segment lost 1 base and the J segment 4 bases; nucleotides outside the gene matches: 5. The CDR3 contains 14 residues. Germline-derived CDR1 and CDR2 are SQVTM and ANQGSEA.

Ten or more counts support this clonotype. The rearrangement uses TRBV30 and TRBJ2-7, with TRBD2 identical over 9 bases. Germline V gene lookup returns CDR1 GTSNPN and CDR2 SVGIG (reference sequence). The CDR3 totals 14 residues. V dropped 2 bases and J dropped 3; count of bases not matched to a gene: 5. The chain's CDR3 is CAWSSGLAYYEQYF. CDR3 sequence (DNA): TGTGCCTGGAGTTCAGGACTAGCGTACTACGAGCAGTACTTC.

The chain recombines TRBV29-1 with TRBJ2-7, with D uncertain. This CDR3 spans 15 amino acids. CDR1 and CDR2 (germline): SQVTM, ANQGSEA. The ends were cut back, 5 bases at V and 3 bases at J, with 20 bases in the middle. CDR3 DNA: TGCAGCGTTCAAAAGGACCGCCGAAGAAACTACGAGCAGTACTTC. This encodes CSVQKDRRRNYEQYF.

This clonotype has ten or more counts. The CDR3 reads CASSLGGQGAEAFF. Here the CDR3 DNA reads TGCGCCAGCAGCTTGGGGGGACAGGGAGCTGAAGCTTTCTTT. The J gene is TRBJ1-1, the V gene TRBV5-1; 9 bases fit TRBD1. Germline trimming cut 0 bases from V and 6 bases from J; bases unmatched to any gene: 3. Germline-derived CDR1 and CDR2 are SGHRS and YFSETQ. This CDR3 contains 14 residues.

This clonotype was counted many times. J is TRBJ1-1 and V is TRBV5-1; D is unresolved. The length of the CDR3 is 14 residues. Germline V CDR1 and CDR2: SGHRS, YFSETQ. V lost 0 bases, J lost 4 bases, and 10 bases lay in between. CDR3 bases: TGCGCCAGCAGCTTGGATTGGGGAACCACTGAAGCTTTCTTT. Protein sequence: CASSLDWGTTEAFF. Drawing the rest from reference TRBV5-1 and TRBJ1-1, the complete variable domain is KAGVTQTPRYLIKTRGQQVTLSCSPISGHRSVSWYQQTPGQGLQFLFEYFSETQRNKGNFPGRFSGRQFSNSRSEMNVSTLELGDSALYLCASSLDWGTTEAFFGQGTRLTVV.

At least ten counts were recorded for this clonotype. This chain links TRBV27 with TRBJ2-1; the match to TRBD2 covers 11 bases. Germline-derived CDR1 and CDR2 are MNHEY and SMNVEV (reference sequence). The CDR3 runs 15 residues. The V gene end was trimmed by 7 bases and the J gene end by 6 bases; junction bases not matched to a gene: 8. CDR3 sequence: CASTTGTSGINEQFF. The DNA for the CDR3 is TGTGCCAGCACCACCGGGACTAGCGGAATCAATGAGCAGTTCTTC.

This clonotype came up many times. The chain couples TRBV12-3 or TRBV12-4 to TRBJ2-5, with D maybe TRBD1 (5 bases). The CDR3 spans 15 residues. Trimming pared 10 bases from V and 3 bases from J, leaving 21 bases between. In DNA, the CDR3 is TGTGCCACCCAGTCTAGACGACAGCCTAAAGAGACCCAGTACTTC. It encodes CATQSRRQPKETQYF.

This clonotype was seen only a few times. The chain uses TRBV20-1 and TRBJ1-1; D gene ambiguous. The V end lost 2 bases, the J end lost 0 bases, and 7 bases lay between the germline ends. The CDR3 sequence is 13 residues long. Germline V gives CDR1 DFQATT, CDR2 SNEGSKA (reference sequence). CDR3 region: CSARRNMNTEAFF. The CDR3 nucleotides read TGCAGTGCTAGAAGGAACATGAACACTGAAGCTTTCTTT.

This clonotype was found once. This likely comes from a read error, as the CDR3 has no conserved phenylalanine or tryptophan at its end. The chain employs TRBV13 and TRBJ2-3, with D perhaps matching TRBD1 (7 bases). With 6 bases removed from V and 10 bases from J, the gap between germline ends came to 14 bases. The CDR3 runs 12 residues. Per the germline V gene, CDR1 is PRHDT and CDR2 is FYEKMQ (reference sequence). The CDR3 is CASRSGGFPQYI. CDR3 DNA sequence: TGTGCCAGCAGATCAGGGGGGTTTCCGCAGTATATT.

This clonotype came up many times. The chain couples TRBV4-1 to TRBJ2-5; unclear D gene. This CDR3 is built from 16 residues. V lost 4 bases and J 7 bases, leaving 22 bases between the germline ends. Germline assignment: CDR1 MGHRA and CDR2 YSYEKL. The CDR3 region has the DNA TGCGCCAGCAGCCCGCAAGGATTACATCAAGATGGGACCCAGTACTTC. It yields the protein CASSPQGLHQDGTQYF.

This clonotype was detected only a few times. This may come from a read error, since a much larger clone is one base off. The chain couples TRBV27 to TRBJ1-1; no definite D call. This CDR3 comprises 11 residues. CDR1 and CDR2 from the germline V gene are MNHEY and SMNVEV (reference sequence). V dropped 11 bases and J dropped 6 bases, with 13 bases sitting between them. Here the CDR3 DNA reads TGTGCCGTAGGTATAGGACCTGAAGCTTTCTTT. Protein product: CAVGIGPEAFF.

V and J are TRBV4-3 and TRBJ2-3; 7 bases align to TRBD2. Trimming took 4 bases from V and 0 from J; bases not matched to a gene: 4. CDR3 length: 15 residues. Germline CDR1 and CDR2: LGHNA and YSLEER. CDR3 DNA: TGCGCCAGCAGCCGACTAGCCGAGAGCACAGATACGCAGTATTTT. Translated: CASSRLAESTDTQYF.

This clonotype has a count of ten or more. J is TRBJ2-6 and V is TRBV5-1; perhaps TRBD2 as D (6 bases). This CDR3 region has 19 residues. Germline CDR1 SGHRS, CDR2 YFSETQ. V lost 0 bases and J lost 2, with 18 bases in between. In nucleotides, the CDR3 is TGCGCCAGCAGCTTGGTAGGTGGCCCGGGAGCGGCTGGGGCCAACGTCCTGACTTTC. It is translated as CASSLVGGPGAAGANVLTF.

The table lists this clonotype with many counts. This rearrangement joins TRBV2 to TRBJ2-1, with 12 bases that match TRBD2. The CDR3 is made up of 13 amino acids. Trimming removed 6 bases from V and 8 bases from J; junction bases left unmatched: 2. Germline lookup yields CDR1 SNHLY and CDR2 FYNNEI. In nucleotides, the CDR3 is TGTGCCAGCAGAGGGACTAGCGGGTATGAGCAGTTCTTC. Translated: CASRGTSGYEQFF.

This clonotype was counted many times. This chain connects TRBV27 to TRBJ2-2, with D perhaps being TRBD1 or TRBD2 (6 bases each). Trimming took 4 bases from V and 4 from J, leaving 16 bases between them. In germline, CDR1 is MNHEY, CDR2 SMNVEV (reference sequence). The CDR3 totals 16 residues. CDR3 sequence: CASSSPGRGRTGELFF. CDR3 nucleotide sequence: TGTGCCAGCAGTTCCCCGGGCCGGGGGCGCACCGGGGAGCTGTTTTTT.

This clonotype was picked up many times. J is TRBJ2-3 and V is TRBV5-1; TRBD2 matches at 10 bases. This CDR3 has 16 residues. V was clipped by 2 bases and J by 4 bases; unmatched bases: 7. From germline, CDR1 is SGHRS and CDR2 YFSETQ. The CDR3, as DNA: TGCGCCAGCAGCTTATCGGCTAGCGGGAGTGCAGATACGCAGTATTTT. This gives the protein CASSLSASGSADTQYF.